These 6 T cell receptor beta chains were all obtained from the same sample, sequenced in a study of T cell clonality in common variable immunodeficiency. Study-level results: Common variable immunodeficiency TCR beta sequences reportedly had fewer deletions and N-nucleotide insertions.

These TCRs' antigens remain unknown. Only in-frame clones appear in the TCRdb table, and some are missing; sequencing was by immunoSEQ multiplex PCR. Listed for the sample are about 35,000 clones, none seen a single time. The sequencing input was peripheral blood mononuclear cells. Every receptor here comes from a human donor with common variable immunodeficiency.

On this clone itself: From the germline J gene comes the end of the CDR3, since the read stops 3 residues before it. The chain links TRBV30 to TRBJ2-7; 8 bases fit TRBD2. Germline CDR1 and CDR2: GTSNPN and SVGIG (reference sequence). The CDR3 extends over 13 amino acids. With V trimmed by 4 bases and J by 1 base, 3 bases remained unmatched. The CDR3 spells CAWTSGWSYEQYF. The part of the CDR3 DNA that was read is TGTGCCTGGACTAGCGGGTGGTCCTACGAG.

This clone has ten or more counts. The part of the CDR3 DNA that was read is TGCGCCAGCAGCACCGGGACAGGGGAGGAGACC. Residues: CASSTGTGEET. The complete CDR3 sequence is CASSTGTGEETQYF. The V and J genes are TRBV5-1 and TRBJ2-5; 10 positions match TRBD1. The CDR3 is cut off 3 residues early in the read; its end comes from the germline J gene. This CDR3 has 14 amino acids. Germline CDR1 is SGHRS and CDR2 is YFSETQ. The V and J ends lost 4 bases and 5 bases, in that order; junction bases with no gene match: 5.

This clone was counted many times. The CDR3 DNA, read in part, is TGCAGTGCGTGGACAGGGGTGGACTATGGC. Its translation is CSAWTGVDYG. The whole CDR3 region reads CSAWTGVDYGYTF. The chain employs TRBV20-1 and TRBJ1-2; TRBD1 matches at 9 bases. The read is 3 residues too short to cover the CDR3 end, so that end is filled in from the germline J gene. CDR3 length: 13 residues. Trimming at V came to 6 bases and at J to 3 bases, leaving 5 bases not matched to a gene. The germline gives CDR1 DFQATT, CDR2 SNEGSKA (reference sequence).

This clone has just a few counts. The CDR3 end falls 3 residues outside the read, so it is completed with the germline J gene. This chain connects TRBV7-9 to TRBJ2-7, with a weak D call TRBD1 (7 bases). Germline V gene lookup returns CDR1 SEHNR and CDR2 FQNEAQ (reference sequence). CDR3 size: 14 residues. V lost 7 bases to trimming and J lost 2 bases, with 15 bases between them. Partial CDR3 DNA: TGTGCCAGCACCACAGGAGGGGGCGCCTACGAG. Translated: CASTTGGGAYE. The whole CDR3 reads CASTTGGGAYEQYF.

In this sample, this clone turned up many times. CDR3 sequence reads: CASSSSRQANEKLFF. The CDR3 DNA, read in part, is TGCGCCAGCAGCAGTAGTCGACAGGCAAATGAAAAA. The V gene is TRBV4-1, the J gene TRBJ1-4; perhaps TRBD1 as D (6 bases). The sequence runs out 3 residues before the end of the CDR3; the remainder is reconstructed from the germline J gene. The germline V and J ends were trimmed by 5 bases and 5 bases, with 15 bases remaining between them. The germline gives CDR1 MGHRA, CDR2 YSYEKL. CDR3 length equals 15 residues.

This clone appeared a few times. The read ends 3 residues shy of where the CDR3 ends; the end is completed using the germline J gene. The J gene is TRBJ1-2, the V gene TRBV2; perhaps TRBD1 as D (5 bases). Trimming left V 2 bases short and J 3 bases short, with 10 bases between. CDR1 and CDR2 from the germline V gene are SNHLY and FYNNEI. This CDR3 has 14 residues. This CDR3 is CASSESQGYYGYTF. The DNA read from the CDR3 is TGTGCCAGCAGTGAAAGCCAGGGTTACTATGGC. The full variable domain, rest sourced from reference TRBV2 and TRBJ1-2, is EPEVTQTPSHQVTQMGQEVILRCVPISNHLYFYWYRQILGQKVEFLVSFYNNEISEKSEIFDDQFSVERPDGSNFTLKIRSTKLEDSAMYFCASSESQGYYGYTFGSGTRLTVV.